These T cell receptor beta chains were read from a single sample in a study of blood T cell repertoires in COVID-19. Generated by immunoSEQ multiplex PCR, the TCRdb table keeps only in-frame clones and is missing some. The table includes under 200,000 clones, about 80% detected once. Sequencing was performed on peripheral blood. The receptors shown here come from a human donor with acute or convalescent COVID-19. The donor label of this sample is uncertain. CDR3s include the opening cysteine and the closing phenylalanine or tryptophan. Fields, in order: CDR3 protein, CDR3 DNA, J gene, V gene, D gene, clone size. A D gene is named only where the DNA matches it firmly. Rows give clone size only sometimes, using once, few, many, or a class for an expanded clone.

CDR3aa: CASSPLGTSGDTQYF; CDR3nt: TGTGCCAGTAGTCCCCTCGGGACTAGCGGAGATACGCAGTATTTT; j_gene: TRBJ2-3; v_gene: TRBV19; d_gene: TRBD2; abundance: .
CDR3aa: CASSASEAQETQYF; CDR3nt: TGTGCCAGCAGCGCCTCAGAGGCCCAAGAGACCCAGTACTTC; j_gene: TRBJ2-5; v_gene: TRBV9; d_gene: .; abundance: .
CDR3aa: CASSLDGTGDYEQYF; CDR3nt: TGTGCCAGCAGCTTAGACGGGACAGGAGACTACGAGCAGTACTTC; j_gene: TRBJ2-7; v_gene: TRBV7-6; d_gene: TRBD1; abundance: .
CDR3aa: CASSPAGINEKLFF; CDR3nt: TGTGCCAGCTCTCCAGCGGGGATTAATGAAAAACTGTTTTTT; j_gene: TRBJ1-4; v_gene: TRBV18; d_gene: .; abundance: once
CDR3aa: CASSSLTGVNYGYTF; CDR3nt: TGTGCCAGCAGCTCCTTGACAGGGGTGAACTATGGCTACACCTTC; j_gene: TRBJ1-2; v_gene: TRBV7-8; d_gene: TRBD1; abundance: .
CDR3aa: CASSPPGQGAEAFF; CDR3nt: TGTGCCAGCTCACCTCCGGGACAGGGGGCTGAAGCTTTCTTT; j_gene: TRBJ1-1; v_gene: TRBV18; d_gene: TRBD1; abundance: .
CDR3aa: CASSQGGTGGQETQYF; CDR3nt: TGTGCCAGCAGCCAAGGAGGGACAGGGGGCCAAGAGACCCAGTACTTC; j_gene: TRBJ2-5; v_gene: TRBV3-1/TRBV3-2; d_gene: TRBD1; abundance: few
CDR3aa: CASSSGGTDTQYF; CDR3nt: TGTGCCAGCAGCTCCGGGGGCACAGATACGCAGTATTTT; j_gene: TRBJ2-3; v_gene: TRBV7-3; d_gene: .; abundance: .
CDR3aa: CASSLGVAGGPSNEQFF; CDR3nt: TGTGCCAGCAGCTTAGGGGTAGCGGGAGGGCCGTCCAATGAGCAGTTCTTC; j_gene: TRBJ2-1; v_gene: TRBV11-3; d_gene: TRBD2; abundance: few
CDR3aa: CASTPLVGQGTRGDEQFF; CDR3nt: TGCGCCAGCACCCCCTTGGTAGGACAGGGCACTCGGGGGGATGAGCAGTTCTTC; j_gene: TRBJ2-1; v_gene: TRBV5-1; d_gene: .; abundance: .
CDR3aa: CASSLGTGGLETQYF; CDR3nt: TGTGCCAGCAGCTTAGGCACGGGGGGGCTTGAGACCCAGTACTTC; j_gene: TRBJ2-5; v_gene: TRBV13; d_gene: TRBD2; abundance: .
CDR3aa: CASSESDRVIGQYF; CDR3nt: TGTGCCAGCAGTGAATCGGACAGGGTAATTGGGCAGTACTTC; j_gene: TRBJ2-7; v_gene: TRBV25-1; d_gene: TRBD1; abundance: once
CDR3aa: CASSEFRGYDKNIQYF; CDR3nt: TGTGCCAGCAGTGAATTTAGGGGATATGACAAAAACATTCAGTACTTC; j_gene: TRBJ2-4; v_gene: TRBV2; d_gene: .; abundance: .
CDR3aa: CASSRLQGASGNTIYF; CDR3nt: TGTGCCAGTAGTAGATTACAGGGGGCATCTGGAAACACCATATATTTT; j_gene: TRBJ1-3; v_gene: TRBV19; d_gene: TRBD1; abundance: .
CDR3aa: CASSPRAGRPQHF; CDR3nt: TGTGCCAGCAGCCCTCGGGCGGGGAGGCCCCAGCATTTT; j_gene: TRBJ1-5; v_gene: TRBV9; d_gene: .; abundance: .